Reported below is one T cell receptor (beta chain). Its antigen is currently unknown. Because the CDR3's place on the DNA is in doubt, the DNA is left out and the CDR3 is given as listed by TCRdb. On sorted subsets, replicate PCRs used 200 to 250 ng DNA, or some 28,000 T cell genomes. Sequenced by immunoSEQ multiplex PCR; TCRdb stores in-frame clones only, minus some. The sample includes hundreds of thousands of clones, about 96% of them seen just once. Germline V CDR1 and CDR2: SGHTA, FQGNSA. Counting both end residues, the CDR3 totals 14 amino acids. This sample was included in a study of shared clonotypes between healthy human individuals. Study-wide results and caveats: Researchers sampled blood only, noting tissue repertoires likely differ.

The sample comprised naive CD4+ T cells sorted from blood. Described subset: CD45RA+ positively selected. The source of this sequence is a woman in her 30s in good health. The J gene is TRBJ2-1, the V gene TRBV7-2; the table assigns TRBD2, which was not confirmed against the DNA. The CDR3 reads CASSDWGSGSGRFF.